The 11 T cell receptor beta chains below all came from one sample that was sequenced in a study of blood T cell repertoires in COVID-19. Clones were read by immunoSEQ multiplex PCR, and TCRdb kept only the in-frame ones, dropping some. The sample has some 280,000 clones; 85% are singletons. Sequencing was performed on peripheral blood. Receptor source: a woman between 50 and 59 years old with active or convalescent COVID-19.

The chain joins TRBV27 to TRBJ2-2, with D possibly matching TRBD1 (6 bases). CDR3 size: 17 residues. The germline gives CDR1 MNHEY, CDR2 SMNVEV (reference sequence). The germline V and J ends were trimmed by 2 bases and 0 bases, with 13 bases remaining between them. For the CDR3, the DNA is TGTGCCAGCAGTTTAGCGAAGGACAGACCGAACACCGGGGAGCTGTTTTTT. Protein: CASSLAKDRPNTGELFF.

This clone was counted once. This chain uses TRBV19 with TRBJ1-6, with D tentatively TRBD1 (5 bases). The CDR3 runs to 20 residues. Germline values: CDR1 LNHDA, CDR2 SQIVND (reference sequence). V was cut by 7 bases and J by 3 bases, with 28 bases left in between. CDR3 DNA sequence: TGTGCCAGTACCGATGGGGAAGAGGTGGCAGGGTTTATCTATAATTCACCCCTCCACTTT. Encoded protein: CASTDGEEVAGFIYNSPLHF.

The CDR3 coding sequence is TGTGCCATCAGTGAGTCAATAGGAAGGCAGGGGAATTATAATTCACCCCTCCACTTT. It encodes CAISESIGRQGNYNSPLHF. The chain employs TRBV10-3 and TRBJ1-6, with D perhaps matching TRBD1 (6 bases). The CDR3 runs to 19 residues. Germline loops: CDR1 ENHRY, CDR2 SYGVKD. Deletions cut 0 bases from V and 4 bases from J, with 19 bases between.

J is TRBJ2-5 and V is TRBV30; unclear D gene. CDR1 GTSNPN and CDR2 SVGIG come from the germline V gene (reference sequence). The CDR3 covers 13 residues. V lost 7 bases, J lost 3 bases, and 15 bases lay in between. CDR3 coding DNA: TGTGCCTCCTCAAGGTGGGCCGAAGAGACCCAGTACTTC. Translated, it gives CASSRWAEETQYF.

V is TRBV4-1 and J is TRBJ1-1; D perhaps matches TRBD1 (5 bases). The CDR3 is 13 amino acids. V was shortened by 3 bases and J by 7 bases, with 12 bases between the two germline ends. CDR1 and CDR2 (germline): MGHRA, YSYEKL. The CDR3 DNA sequence: TGCGCCAGCAGCCATCCCGGACAAGTTGAAGCTTTCTTT. Its translation is CASSHPGQVEAFF.

The rearrangement joins TRBV5-1 to TRBJ2-1, with D possibly being TRBD2 (5 bases). The CDR3 consists of 14 residues. Per the germline V gene, CDR1 is SGHRS and CDR2 is YFSETQ. Between the trimmed V and J ends, which lost 4 bases and 2 bases, there was a span of 10 bases. The CDR3 bases are TGCGCCAGCAGCCCCGAACTAGCCTACAATGAGCAGTTCTTC. It yields the protein CASSPELAYNEQFF.

The chain carries TRBV4-1 and TRBJ2-5; 11 bases align to TRBD2. Trimming at V came to 0 bases and at J to 0 bases, leaving 3 bases not matched to a gene. The length of the CDR3 is 17 residues. Germline V gene sequence: CDR1 MGHRA, CDR2 YSYEKL. The CDR3 bases are TGCGCCAGCAGCCAAGATATAGCGGGAGGGTACCAAGAGACCCAGTACTTC. This gives the protein CASSQDIAGGYQETQYF.

The rearrangement uses TRBV6-5 and TRBJ2-1; D possibly corresponds to TRBD1 (5 bases). With 2 bases removed from V and 1 base from J, the gap between germline ends came to 9 bases. The CDR3 has 15 amino acids. Germline CDR1 MNHEY, CDR2 SVGAGI. CDR3 sequence: CASSYGASSYNEQFF. As DNA, the CDR3 is TGTGCCAGCAGTTACGGGGCTTCATCCTACAATGAGCAGTTCTTC.

The chain joins TRBV28 to TRBJ2-1, with 14 positions matching TRBD2. The CDR3 sequence is 15 residues long. V shed 6 bases and J 10 bases; nucleotides not matched to a gene: 8. CDR1 and CDR2 from the germline V gene are MDHEN and SYDVKM. The CDR3 spells CASRPGLAGAREQFF. CDR3 bases: TGTGCCAGCAGACCGGGACTAGCGGGAGCTAGGGAGCAGTTCTTC.

This chain links TRBV10-3 with TRBJ2-2; TRBD1 agrees at 11 bases. In germline, CDR1 is ENHRY, CDR2 SYGVKD. This CDR3 is 14 amino acids long. V gave up 9 bases and J gave up 6 bases; unmatched junction bases: 6. The CDR3 DNA follows: TGTGCCATTCAAGGACAGGGGGCAGCCGGGGAGCTGTTTTTT. Residues: CAIQGQGAAGELFF.

The CDR3 DNA is TGTGCCATCAGTGAGGGTGGAGAGAGCACTGAAGCTTTCTTT. This gives the protein CAISEGGESTEAFF. This sequence joins TRBV10-3 and TRBJ1-1; D is unresolved. CDR1 and CDR2 (germline): ENHRY, SYGVKD. V was cut by 2 bases and J by 4 bases, with 11 bases left in between. This CDR3 has 14 residues.